Reported below is one T cell receptor beta chain. The method was immunoSEQ multiplex PCR; TCRdb's version includes in-frame clones alone and lacks a portion of them. The sample yields 30,000 to 40,000 clones, more than 75% seen once. The source of the sample is a study of blood T cell repertoires in COVID-19. The overall study: The analysed material was cDNA or gDNA that came from T cells, B-cell-depleted T cells, or PBMCs.

The CDR3 totals 15 residues. The V gene end was trimmed by 2 bases and the J gene end by 6 bases; junction bases not matched to a gene: 4. CDR1 is LNHDA and CDR2 is SQIVND in the germline V gene (reference sequence). The sample taken for sequencing was peripheral blood. The V call is TRBV19, the J call TRBJ1-5; 10 nucleotides match TRBD1. The receptor was isolated from a human donor in a cohort sampled during active COVID-19. In DNA, the CDR3 is TGTGCCAGTAGTATAATGGGACAGGGGCGTCAGCCCCAGCATTTT. Translating it yields CASSIMGQGRQPQHF.